A selection of T cell receptor beta chains follows, all from one sample in a study of blood T cell repertoires in COVID-19. Assay: immunoSEQ multiplex PCR; the TCRdb copy retains only in-frame clones and omits some. The profile shows 150,000 to 200,000 clones, roughly 85% of them singletons. Sequenced input: PBMCs or T cells enriched from blood (not recorded which). These receptors were collected from a woman younger than 30 who had recovered from COVID-19. Both conserved end residues are part of each CDR3. Each record gives: CDR3 DNA, CDR3 protein, clone size, CDR3 length, J gene, V gene, D gene. D genes are given only for firm matches. Clone size is not always given. Where it is, it says once, few, many or a class for expanded clones.

TGTGCCAGCAGCTTAGTCCGACAGGGGATGGTGTTGGAGACCCAGTACTTC	CASSLVRQGMVLETQYF	-	17	TRBJ2-5	TRBV7-9	TRBD1
TGTGCCAGCAGGAACAGGGTCCCAGGCTACACCTTC	CASRNRVPGYTF	-	12	TRBJ1-2	TRBV28	-
TGTGCCTGGAGTGTAGGGCTAGCGGGAGCCTACGAGCAGTACTTC	CAWSVGLAGAYEQYF	-	15	TRBJ2-7	TRBV30	TRBD2
TGTGCCAGCAGAGATTGGGGGCGCGAGCAGTACTTC	CASRDWGREQYF	once	12	TRBJ2-7	TRBV28	-
TGCAGGGCCGGGGGGGATGGAGGCTATGGCTACACCTTC	CRAGGDGGYGYTF	-	13	TRBJ1-2	TRBV29-1	-
TGTGCCAGCAGCTTACCCCGTTTAGGACAGGGGGTCTTGAGGGAGCAGTACTTC	CASSLPRLGQGVLREQYF	-	18	TRBJ2-7	TRBV11-2	TRBD1
TGTGCCAGCAGCTTAGCACTAGATTACGGCGAGCAGTACTTC	CASSLALDYGEQYF	-	14	TRBJ2-7	TRBV11-2	-
TGTGCCAGCAGCCGGGGTGTGAACACTGAAGCTTTCTTT	CASSRGVNTEAFF	few	13	TRBJ1-1	TRBV11-1	-
TGTGCCAGCAGCCAAGATCGTTGGCGGGGGGCCGGAGATACGCAGTATTTT	CASSQDRWRGAGDTQYF	-	17	TRBJ2-3	TRBV4-2	TRBD2
TGCAGCGTTGAATGGCAGGGGCGAAACACCATATATTTT	CSVEWQGRNTIYF	-	13	TRBJ1-3	TRBV29-1	-